This TCR beta chain was identified during a study of post-analysis software for immune sequencing data. Unique molecular identifiers were built into the TCR beta cDNA libraries. Via MiXCR, TCRdb re-called the PCR reads, giving one row per CDR3 protein. The repertoire holds hundreds of thousands of distinct CDR3 sequences, with nearly 45% as singletons. Sequenced material: blood. This clonotype was obtained from a girl between 10 and 17 years old with multiple sclerosis.

The CDR3 DNA reads as TGCGCCAGCAACCCCCGAGGTGAGGGGAACTACGAGCAGTACTTC. It is translated as CASNPRGEGNYEQYF. The chain is built from TRBV5-1 and TRBJ2-5, with D possibly being TRBD1 or TRBD2 (5 bases each). The J call may be wrong; the DNA end is better matched by TRBJ2-7. Per the germline V gene, CDR1 is SGHRS and CDR2 is YFSETQ. CDR3 size: 15 residues.